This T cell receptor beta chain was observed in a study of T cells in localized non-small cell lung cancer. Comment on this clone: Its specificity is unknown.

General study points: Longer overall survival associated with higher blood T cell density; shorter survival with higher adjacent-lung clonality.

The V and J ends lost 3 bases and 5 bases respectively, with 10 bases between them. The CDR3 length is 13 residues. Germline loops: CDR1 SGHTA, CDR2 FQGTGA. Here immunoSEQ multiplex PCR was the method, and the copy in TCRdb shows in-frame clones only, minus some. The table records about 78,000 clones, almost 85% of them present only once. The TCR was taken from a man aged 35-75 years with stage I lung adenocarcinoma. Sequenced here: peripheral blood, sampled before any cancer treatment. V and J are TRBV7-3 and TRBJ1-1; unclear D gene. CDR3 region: CASSFGVETEAFF. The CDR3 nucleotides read TGTGCCAGCAGCTTCGGAGTAGAGACTGAAGCTTTCTTT. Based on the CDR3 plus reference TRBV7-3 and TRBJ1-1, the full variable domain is GAGVSQTPSNKVTEKGKYVELRCDPISGHTALYWYRQSLGQGPEFLIYFQGTGAADDSGLPNDRFFAVRPEGSVSTLKIQRTERGDSAVYLCASSFGVETEAFFGQGTRLTVV.